This record concerns one T cell receptor beta chain sequence. The antigen is not known. The protocol was immunoSEQ multiplex PCR, while the TCRdb copy is restricted to in-frame clones and leaves out a portion. The sample holds about 58,000 clones, about 92% seen once. The data were taken from a study of cytomegalovirus exposure and HLA in healthy donors. Study-level information: Later, an analysis reported that the 110 or so validation repertoires had used the same platform as the roughly 650 first-cohort repertoires.

The study, taken as a whole, reports: Rare TCR sequences dominated, though some public TCRs recurred in many donors. The listing of approximately 160 TCR beta chains classed them as cytomegalovirus-associated. It was reportedly the case that the classifier diagnosed cytomegalovirus status with high specificity and sensitivity.

The germline gives CDR1 SGHRS, CDR2 YFSETQ. The V gene end was trimmed by 4 bases and the J gene end by 4 bases; junction bases not matched to a gene: 11. The CDR3 totals 16 residues. The source material was PBMCs. This receptor was identified in a young man in good health and CMV-seronegative. The V and J genes are TRBV5-1 and TRBJ2-3, with 8 bases matching TRBD1. This CDR3 reads CASSINGQGSSDTQYF. The CDR3 coding sequence is TGCGCCAGCAGCATCAATGGACAGGGTAGCTCAGATACGCAGTATTTT.